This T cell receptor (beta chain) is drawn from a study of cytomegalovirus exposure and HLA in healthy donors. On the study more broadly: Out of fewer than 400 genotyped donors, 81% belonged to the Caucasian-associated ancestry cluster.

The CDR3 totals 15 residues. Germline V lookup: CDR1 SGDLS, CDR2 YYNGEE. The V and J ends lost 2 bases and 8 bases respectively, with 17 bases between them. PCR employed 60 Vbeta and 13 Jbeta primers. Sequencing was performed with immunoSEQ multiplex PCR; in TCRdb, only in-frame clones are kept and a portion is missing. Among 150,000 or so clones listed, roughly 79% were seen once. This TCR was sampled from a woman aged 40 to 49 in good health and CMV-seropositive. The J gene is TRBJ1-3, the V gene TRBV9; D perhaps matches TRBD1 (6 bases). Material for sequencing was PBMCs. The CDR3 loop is CASSVGQRLMDTIYF. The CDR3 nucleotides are TGTGCCAGCAGCGTCGGACAGAGATTAATGGACACCATATATTTT.